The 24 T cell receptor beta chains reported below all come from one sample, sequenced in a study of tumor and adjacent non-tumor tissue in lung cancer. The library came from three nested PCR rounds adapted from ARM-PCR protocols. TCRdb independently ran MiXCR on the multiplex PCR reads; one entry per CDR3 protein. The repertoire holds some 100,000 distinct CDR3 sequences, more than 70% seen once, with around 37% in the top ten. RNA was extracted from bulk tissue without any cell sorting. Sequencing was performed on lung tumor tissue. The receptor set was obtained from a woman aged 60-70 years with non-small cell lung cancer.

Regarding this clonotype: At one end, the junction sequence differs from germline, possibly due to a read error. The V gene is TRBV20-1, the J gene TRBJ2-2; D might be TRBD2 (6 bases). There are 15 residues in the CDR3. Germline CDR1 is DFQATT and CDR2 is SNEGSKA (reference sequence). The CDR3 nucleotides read TGCAGTGCTAGAGGCGCAGGGCGGGACGCCGGGGGGCTGTTTTTT. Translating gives CSARGAGRDAGGLFF.

CDR3 protein: CASTTGGKNTDTQYF. CDR3 coding DNA: TGTGCCAGCACAACAGGGGGTAAAAACACAGATACGCAGTATTTT. The chain uses TRBV5-4 and TRBJ2-3; 8 positions match TRBD1. Germline CDR1 SGHNT, CDR2 YYREEE (reference sequence). CDR3 size: 15 residues. V shed 6 bases and J 2 bases; nucleotides not matched to a gene: 8.

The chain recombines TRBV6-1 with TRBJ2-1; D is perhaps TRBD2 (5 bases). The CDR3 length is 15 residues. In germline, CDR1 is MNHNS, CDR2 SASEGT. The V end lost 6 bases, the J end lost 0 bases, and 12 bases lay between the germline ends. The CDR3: CASRPTRGSYNEQFF. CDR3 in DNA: TGTGCCAGCAGACCGACACGGGGCTCCTACAATGAGCAGTTCTTC.

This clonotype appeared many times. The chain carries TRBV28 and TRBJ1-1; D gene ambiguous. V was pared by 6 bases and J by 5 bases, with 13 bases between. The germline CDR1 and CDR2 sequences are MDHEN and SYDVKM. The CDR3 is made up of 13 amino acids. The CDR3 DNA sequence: TGTGCCAGCAGCCCCTACAAGAGGACTGAAGCTTTCTTT. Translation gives CASSPYKRTEAFF.

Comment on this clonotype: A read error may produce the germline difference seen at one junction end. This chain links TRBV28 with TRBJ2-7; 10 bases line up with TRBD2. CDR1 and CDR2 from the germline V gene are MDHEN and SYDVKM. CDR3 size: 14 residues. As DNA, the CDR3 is TGTGCCAGCACCGGGACTAGCGTGGGATACGAGCAATACTTC. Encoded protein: CASTGTSVGYEQYF.

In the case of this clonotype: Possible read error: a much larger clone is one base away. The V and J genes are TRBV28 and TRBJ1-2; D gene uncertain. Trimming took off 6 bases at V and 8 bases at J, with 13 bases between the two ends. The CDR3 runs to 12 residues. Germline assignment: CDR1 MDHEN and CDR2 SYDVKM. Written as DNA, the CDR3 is TGTGCCAGCAGGGTTGCGGTCTGCGGCTACACCTTC. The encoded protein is CASRVAVCGYTF.

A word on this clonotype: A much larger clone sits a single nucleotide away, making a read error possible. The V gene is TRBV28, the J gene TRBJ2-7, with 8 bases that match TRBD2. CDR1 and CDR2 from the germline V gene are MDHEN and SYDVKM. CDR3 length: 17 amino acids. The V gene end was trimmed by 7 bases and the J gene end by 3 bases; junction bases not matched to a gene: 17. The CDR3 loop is CASNSPQRELGIYEQYF. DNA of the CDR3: TGTGCCAGCAATTCCCCTCAGCGGGAGTTGGGGATCTACGAGCAGTACTTC.

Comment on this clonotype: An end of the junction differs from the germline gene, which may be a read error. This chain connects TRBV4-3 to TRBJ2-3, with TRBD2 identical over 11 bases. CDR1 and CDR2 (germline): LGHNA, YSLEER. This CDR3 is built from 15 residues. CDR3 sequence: CVSSQETSGADMQYF. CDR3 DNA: TGCGTCAGCAGCCAAGAGACTAGCGGGGCAGATATGCAGTATTTT.

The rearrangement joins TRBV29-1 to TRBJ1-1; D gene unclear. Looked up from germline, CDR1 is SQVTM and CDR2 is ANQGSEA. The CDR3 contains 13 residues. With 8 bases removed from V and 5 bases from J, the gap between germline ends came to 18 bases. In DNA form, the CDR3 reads TGCAGCACCTACAAGGGTCGGGGTACTGAAGCTTTCTTT. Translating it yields CSTYKGRGTEAFF.

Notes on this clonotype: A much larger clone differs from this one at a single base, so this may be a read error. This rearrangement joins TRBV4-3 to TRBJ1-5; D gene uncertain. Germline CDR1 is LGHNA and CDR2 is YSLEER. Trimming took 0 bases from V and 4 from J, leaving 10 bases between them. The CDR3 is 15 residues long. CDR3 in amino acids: CASSQDRWVNQPQHF. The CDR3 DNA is TGCGCCAGCAGCCAAGATAGGTGGGTAAATCAGCCCCAGCATTTT.

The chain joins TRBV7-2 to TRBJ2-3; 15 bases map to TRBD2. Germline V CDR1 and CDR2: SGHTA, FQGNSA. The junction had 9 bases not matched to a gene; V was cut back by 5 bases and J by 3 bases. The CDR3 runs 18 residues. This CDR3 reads CASSIGLAGGPVTDTQYF. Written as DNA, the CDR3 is TGTGCCAGCAGCATAGGACTAGCGGGGGGGCCGGTTACAGATACGCAGTATTTT. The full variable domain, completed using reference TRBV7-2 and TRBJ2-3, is GAGVSQSPSNKVTEKGKDVELRCDPISGHTALYWYRQSLGQGLEFLIYFQGNSAPDKSGLPSDRFSAERTGGSVSTLTIQRTQQEDSAVYLCASSIGLAGGPVTDTQYFGPGTRLTVL.

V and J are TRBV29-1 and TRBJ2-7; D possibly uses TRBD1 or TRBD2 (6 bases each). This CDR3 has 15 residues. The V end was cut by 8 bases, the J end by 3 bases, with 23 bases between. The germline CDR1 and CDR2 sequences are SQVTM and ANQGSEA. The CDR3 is CSIGGTRSSVYEQYF. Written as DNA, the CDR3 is TGCAGCATTGGGGGGACACGCAGCTCAGTCTACGAGCAGTACTTC.

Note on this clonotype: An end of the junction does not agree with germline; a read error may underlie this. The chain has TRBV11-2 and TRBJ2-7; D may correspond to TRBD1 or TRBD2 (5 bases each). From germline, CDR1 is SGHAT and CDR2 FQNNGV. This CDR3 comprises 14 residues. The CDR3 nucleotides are TGTGCCAGCAAATGGGACCGCGGAGAATACGAGCAGTATTTC. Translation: CASKWDRGEYEQYF.

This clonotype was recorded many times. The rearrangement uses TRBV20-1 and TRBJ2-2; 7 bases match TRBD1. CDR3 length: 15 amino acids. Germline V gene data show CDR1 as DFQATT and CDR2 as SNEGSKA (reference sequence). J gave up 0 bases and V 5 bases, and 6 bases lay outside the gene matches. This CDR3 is CSADTGDANTGELFF. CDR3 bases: TGCAGTGCTGATACAGGGGACGCGAACACCGGGGAGCTGTTTTTT.

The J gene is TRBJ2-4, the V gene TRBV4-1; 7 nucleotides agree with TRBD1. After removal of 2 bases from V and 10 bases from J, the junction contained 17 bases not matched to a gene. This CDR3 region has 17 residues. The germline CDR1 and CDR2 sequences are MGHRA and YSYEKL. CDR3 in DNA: TGCGCCAGCAGCCAAAGTACCTCGACAGGGATTTTGAAGATTCAGTACTTC. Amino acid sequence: CASSQSTSTGILKIQYF.

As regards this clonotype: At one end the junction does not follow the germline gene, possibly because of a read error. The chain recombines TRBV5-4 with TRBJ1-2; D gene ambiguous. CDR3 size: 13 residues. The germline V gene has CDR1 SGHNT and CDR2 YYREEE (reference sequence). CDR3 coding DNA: TGTGCCAACAGCCCGGACCGAAACTATGGCTACACATTC. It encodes CANSPDRNYGYTF.

Here the CDR3 reads CASSLVPGREGTYYGYTF. CDR3 bases: TGCGCCAGCAGCTTGGTTCCCGGCAGGGAGGGGACCTACTATGGCTACACCTTC. The gene calls are TRBV5-1 and TRBJ1-2, with D tentatively TRBD1 (5 bases). This CDR3 has 18 amino acids. V was pared by 0 bases and J by 3 bases, with 21 bases between. Germline V lookup: CDR1 SGHRS, CDR2 YFSETQ.

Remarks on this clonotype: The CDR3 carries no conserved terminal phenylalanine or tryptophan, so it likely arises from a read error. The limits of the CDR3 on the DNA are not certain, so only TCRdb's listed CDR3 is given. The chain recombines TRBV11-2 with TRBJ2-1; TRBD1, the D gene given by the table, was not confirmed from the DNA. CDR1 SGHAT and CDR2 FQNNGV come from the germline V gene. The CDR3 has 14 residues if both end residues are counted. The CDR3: CAISLGTGVLSKFL.

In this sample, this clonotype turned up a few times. The CDR3 DNA reads TGTGCCAGCAGTTTAGATACCTACAATGAGCAGTTCTTC. Protein sequence: CASSLDTYNEQFF. The chain joins TRBV28 to TRBJ2-1, with D unclear. The length of the CDR3 is 13 residues. Per germline, CDR1 MDHEN and CDR2 SYDVKM. With 2 bases removed from V and 2 bases from J, the gap between germline ends came to 4 bases. Full variable domain (missing parts from reference TRBV28 and TRBJ2-1): DVKVTQSSRYLVKRTGEKVFLECVQDMDHENMFWYRQDPGLGLRLIYFSYDVKMKEKGDIPEGYSVSREKKERFSLILESASTNQTSMYLCASSLDTYNEQFFGPGTRLTVL.

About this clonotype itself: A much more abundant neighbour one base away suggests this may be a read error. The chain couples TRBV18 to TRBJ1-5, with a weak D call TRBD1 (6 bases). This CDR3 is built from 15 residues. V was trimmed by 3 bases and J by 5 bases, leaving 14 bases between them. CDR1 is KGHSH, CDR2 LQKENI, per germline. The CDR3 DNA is TGTGCCAGCTCACCCATACAGGGAACAGATCAGCCCCAGCATTTT. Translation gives CASSPIQGTDQPQHF.

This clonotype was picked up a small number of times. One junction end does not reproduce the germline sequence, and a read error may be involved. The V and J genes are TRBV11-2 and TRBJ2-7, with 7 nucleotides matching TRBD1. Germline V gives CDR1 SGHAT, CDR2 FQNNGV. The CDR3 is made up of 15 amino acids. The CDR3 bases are TGTACCAGCAGCTTAAAGGGACAGTCGTCATACGAGCAGTACTTC. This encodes CTSSLKGQSSYEQYF. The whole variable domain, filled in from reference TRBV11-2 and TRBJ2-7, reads EAGVAQSPRYKIIEKRQSVAFWCNPISGHATLYWYQQILGQGPKLLIQFQNNGVVDDSQLPKDRFSAERLKGVDSTLKIQPAKLEDSAVYLCTSSLKGQSSYEQYFGPGTRLTVT.

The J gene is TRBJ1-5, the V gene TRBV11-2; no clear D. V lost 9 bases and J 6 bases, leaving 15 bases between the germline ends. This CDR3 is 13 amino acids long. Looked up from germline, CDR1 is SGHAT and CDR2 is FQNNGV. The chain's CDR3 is CASSRSRGQPQHF. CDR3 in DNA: TGTGCCAGTTCCCGGAGCAGAGGTCAGCCCCAGCATTTT. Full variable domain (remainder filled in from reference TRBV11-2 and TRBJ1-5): EAGVAQSPRYKIIEKRQSVAFWCNPISGHATLYWYQQILGQGPKLLIQFQNNGVVDDSQLPKDRFSAERLKGVDSTLKIQPAKLEDSAVYLCASSRSRGQPQHFGDGTRLSIL.

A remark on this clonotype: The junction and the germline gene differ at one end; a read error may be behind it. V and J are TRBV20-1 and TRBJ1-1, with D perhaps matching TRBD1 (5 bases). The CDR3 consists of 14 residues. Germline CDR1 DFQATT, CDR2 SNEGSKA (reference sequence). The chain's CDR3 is CSVTFGVWGAEAIF. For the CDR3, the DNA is TGCAGTGTTACCTTTGGGGTATGGGGCGCTGAAGCTATCTTT.

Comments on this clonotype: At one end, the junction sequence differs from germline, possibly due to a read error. The DNA of the CDR3 is TGTGCCAGTAGCGCCACCAGGACAACCACAGATACGCAATATTTT. Translated: CASSATRTTTDTQYF. The V and J genes are TRBV11-2 and TRBJ2-3; the D call may be TRBD1 or TRBD2 (5 bases each). The CDR3 is 15 amino acids. Germline V lookup: CDR1 SGHAT, CDR2 FQNNGV.